The sequence of this T cell receptor beta chain was determined in a study of T cells in narcolepsy. Study details: Healthy controls were enrolled alongside patients with narcolepsy type 1 or type 2. Findings of the study overall: Reportedly, autoreactive clonotypes were serially detected in patients' blood but not controls'.

V was clipped by 6 bases and J by 0 bases; unmatched bases: 5. The CDR3 contains 15 residues. CDR1 SNHLY and CDR2 FYNNEI come from the germline V gene. Assay used: immunoSEQ multiplex PCR; TCRdb lists only in-frame clones, some missing. The data contain approximately 30,000 clones, roughly 86% of them singletons. As regards this clone: Its specificity is not known.

The receptor was derived from a human donor with narcolepsy. The chain uses TRBV2 and TRBJ2-3; TRBD2 aligns across 8 bases. Sequencing was done on a sample of CD45RA- memory CD4+ T cells from PBMCs. CDR3 protein: CASRPSGHSTDTQYF. As DNA, the CDR3 is TGTGCCAGCAGGCCTAGCGGGCATAGCACAGATACGCAGTATTTT.